Listed below are T cell receptor beta chains from one sample, sequenced in a study of T cells in Graves' hyperthyroidism and ophthalmopathy. In TCRdb, the multiplex PCR reads were re-called with MiXCR into one record per CDR3 protein. The sample lists some 460,000 distinct CDR3 sequences, around 14% occurring once. Source material: blood. Source of these receptors: a woman in her late teens or twenties with Graves' hyperthyroidism. CDR3s include the opening cysteine and the closing phenylalanine or tryptophan. The order of the fields is V gene, D gene, clone size, J gene, CDR3 protein, CDR3 DNA. D genes are given only for firm matches. Some rows have no size entry. The others give once, few or many, or a class for an expanded clone.

>TRBV27|-|many|TRBJ1-2
CASSPTPGAGYGYTF
TGTGCCAGCAGTCCCACCCCAGGGGCAGGCTATGGCTACACCTTC
>TRBV20-1|TRBD2|many|TRBJ2-1
CSASGTSDGEQFF
TGCAGTGCTAGCGGGACTAGCGATGGAGAGCAGTTCTTC
>TRBV2|-|many|TRBJ1-1
CASSEQGRGPEAFF
TGTGCCAGCAGTGAACAGGGTAGGGGACCTGAAGCTTTCTTT
>TRBV19|-|-|TRBJ2-7
CASSVSSSSYEQYF
TGTGCCAGTAGTGTGTCGTCCAGCTCCTACGAGCAGTACTTC
>TRBV2|TRBD1|-|TRBJ2-7
CASRTGVASYEQYF
TGTGCCAGCAGGACAGGGGTGGCCTCCTACGAGCAGTACTTC
>TRBV28|-|few|TRBJ1-4
CATIDHNPSNEKLFF
TGTGCCACCATCGACCACAATCCTTCTAATGAAAAACTGTTTTTT
>TRBV12-3/TRBV12-4|TRBD1|many|TRBJ2-7
CASSPVRGSYEQYF
TGTGCCAGCAGTCCCGTCAGGGGGTCTTACGAGCAGTACTTC
>TRBV14|-|-|TRBJ2-7
CASSQDYGGPDEQYF
TGTGCCAGCAGCCAAGATTACGGGGGACCCGACGAGCAGTACTTC
>TRBV5-1|-|few|TRBJ2-5
CASSLTGPQETQYF
TGCGCCAGCAGCCTTACCGGGCCCCAAGAGACCCAGTACTTC
>TRBV28|-|few|TRBJ2-7
CASHRRGGEQYF
TGTGCCAGCCACAGGAGGGGTGGCGAGCAGTACTTC
>TRBV18|TRBD2|many|TRBJ2-3
CASSPIITSGRGDTQYF
TGTGCCAGCTCACCCATAATAACTAGCGGGAGAGGAGATACGCAGTATTTT
>TRBV7-9|-|few|TRBJ2-2
CASSPPPTGELFF
TGTGCCAGCAGCCCTCCACCCACCGGGGAGCTGTTTTTT
>TRBV10-1|TRBD1|-|TRBJ2-1
CASSESTGVHYNEQFF
TGCGCCAGCAGTGAGTCAACAGGGGTCCACTACAATGAGCAGTTCTTC
>TRBV19|-|few|TRBJ1-4
CASNSRPQEKLFF
TGTGCCAGTAATTCACGACCCCAGGAAAAACTGTTTTTT
>TRBV2|TRBD2|few|TRBJ2-3
CAREIAGGRGDTQYF
TGTGCCAGAGAAATAGCGGGAGGCCGCGGGGATACGCAGTATTTT
>TRBV6-2/TRBV6-3|-|few|TRBJ1-2
CASSYSGRRNYGYTF
TGTGCCAGCAGTTACTCGGGGAGGCGGAACTATGGCTACACCTTC
>TRBV11-2|-|few|TRBJ2-2
CASSHSLAHMTGELFF
TGTGCCAGCAGCCACTCTTTAGCACACATGACCGGGGAGCTGTTTTTT
>TRBV28|-|many|TRBJ1-2
CASSSGPEYGYTF
TGTGCCAGCAGCTCGGGACCGGAATATGGCTACACCTTC
>TRBV19|TRBD1|many|TRBJ1-1
CASRGGQGATEAFF
TGTGCCAGTAGGGGCGGACAGGGGGCAACTGAAGCTTTCTTT
>TRBV5-1|-|many|TRBJ2-7
CASSLGHEEVYEQYF
TGCGCCAGCAGCTTGGGCCATGAAGAAGTCTACGAGCAGTACTTC
>TRBV19|-|-|TRBJ2-1
CASHRDTGYYNEQFF
TGTGCCAGCCATAGGGACACCGGCTACTACAATGAGCAGTTCTTC
>TRBV10-3|-|-|TRBJ2-3
CAIRDGYTDTQYF
TGTGCCATCCGCGACGGTTACACAGATACGCAGTATTTT
>TRBV2|-|few|TRBJ1-2
CASSAEQGNLGGYTF
TGTGCCAGCAGTGCAGAGCAGGGAAATTTGGGTGGCTACACCTTC
>TRBV18|-|many|TRBJ2-3
CASSPPAYTQYF
TGTGCCAGCTCACCACCCGCTTATACGCAGTATTTT
>TRBV9|-|few|TRBJ2-5
CASSLSDVVRETQYF
TGTGCCAGCAGCCTTAGCGACGTTGTTAGGGAGACCCAGTACTTC
>TRBV28|-|many|TRBJ1-5
CASSWEVGSNQPQHF
TGTGCCAGCAGTTGGGAGGTAGGCAGCAATCAGCCCCAGCATTTT
>TRBV12-3/TRBV12-4|-|few|TRBJ2-7
CASSRKASYEQYF
TGTGCCAGCAGTCGAAAAGCGTCCTACGAGCAGTACTTC